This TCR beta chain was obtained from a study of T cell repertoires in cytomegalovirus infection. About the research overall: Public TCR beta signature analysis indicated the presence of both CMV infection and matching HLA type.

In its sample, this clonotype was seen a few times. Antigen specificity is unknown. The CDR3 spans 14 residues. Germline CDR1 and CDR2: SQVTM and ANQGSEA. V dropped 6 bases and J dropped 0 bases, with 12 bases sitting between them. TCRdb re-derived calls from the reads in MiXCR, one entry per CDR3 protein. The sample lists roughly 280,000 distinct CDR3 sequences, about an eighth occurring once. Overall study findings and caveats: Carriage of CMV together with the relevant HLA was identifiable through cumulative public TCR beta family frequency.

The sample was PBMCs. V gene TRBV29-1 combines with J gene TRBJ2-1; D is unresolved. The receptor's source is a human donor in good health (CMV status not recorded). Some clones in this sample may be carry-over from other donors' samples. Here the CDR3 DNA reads TGCAGCGTCTTGCTCCGCGGCTCCTACAATGAGCAGTTCTTC. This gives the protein CSVLLRGSYNEQFF.